This is a list of T cell receptor beta chains from one sample in a study of blood T cells in healthy people across ages. TCRdb reprocessed the 5' RACE reads with MiXCR, giving one entry per CDR3 protein. In the table there are about 1.5 million distinct CDR3 sequences, roughly two fifths of which are singletons. What was sequenced was blood. These receptor sequences come from a woman under 30 in good health. Each CDR3 is given without its conserved first and last residue. A D gene is named only where the DNA matches it firmly. The size of a clone is reported for some rows only, either as once, few or many, or as a class for expanded clones.

v_call: TRBV25-1; clone_size: .; d_call: TRBD1; j_call: TRBJ2-4; cdr3_aa: ASSESDRVKNIQY
v_call: TRBV2; clone_size: many; d_call: TRBD2; j_call: TRBJ2-1; cdr3_aa: ASSLRLALYNEQF
v_call: TRBV18; clone_size: few; d_call: .; j_call: TRBJ2-3; cdr3_aa: ASSPEDGGTDTQY
v_call: TRBV12-3/TRBV12-4; clone_size: .; d_call: .; j_call: TRBJ1-2; cdr3_aa: ASRSGTDGYT
v_call: TRBV27; clone_size: .; d_call: TRBD2; j_call: TRBJ2-3; cdr3_aa: AALPAGVGGRTDTQY
v_call: TRBV7-9; clone_size: .; d_call: .; j_call: TRBJ1-4; cdr3_aa: ASSLTRELF
v_call: TRBV27; clone_size: .; d_call: .; j_call: TRBJ1-2; cdr3_aa: ASSSTIDANYGYT
v_call: TRBV7-2; clone_size: .; d_call: .; j_call: TRBJ2-7; cdr3_aa: ASSSQRLAPTYEQY
v_call: TRBV24-1; clone_size: .; d_call: .; j_call: TRBJ2-1; cdr3_aa: ATSVYNEQF
v_call: TRBV6-5; clone_size: .; d_call: TRBD1; j_call: TRBJ2-3; cdr3_aa: ASNYEAGGADTQY
v_call: TRBV29-1; clone_size: many; d_call: .; j_call: TRBJ2-7; cdr3_aa: SVEVLNSYEQY
v_call: TRBV30; clone_size: few; d_call: .; j_call: TRBJ1-2; cdr3_aa: AWRPHYGYT
v_call: TRBV7-9; clone_size: .; d_call: TRBD2; j_call: TRBJ2-3; cdr3_aa: ASSPLASSTDTQY
v_call: TRBV27; clone_size: few; d_call: TRBD2; j_call: TRBJ2-3; cdr3_aa: ASTMTSGGTDTQY
v_call: TRBV7-9; clone_size: .; d_call: TRBD1; j_call: TRBJ1-1; cdr3_aa: ASSSRDRLEGTEAF
v_call: TRBV14; clone_size: few; d_call: .; j_call: TRBJ2-4; cdr3_aa: ASSQAGAGKNIQY
v_call: TRBV27; clone_size: .; d_call: .; j_call: TRBJ1-5; cdr3_aa: ASSRRGGNQPQH
v_call: TRBV5-1; clone_size: many; d_call: TRBD1; j_call: TRBJ2-7; cdr3_aa: ASMRQGASYEQY
v_call: TRBV20-1; clone_size: .; d_call: TRBD1; j_call: TRBJ1-5; cdr3_aa: SASPYRGGNQPQH
v_call: TRBV20-1; clone_size: .; d_call: .; j_call: TRBJ1-6; cdr3_aa: SAFSYNSPLH
v_call: TRBV11-1; clone_size: .; d_call: TRBD1; j_call: TRBJ2-1; cdr3_aa: ASSLVGLRDRANEQF
v_call: TRBV28; clone_size: .; d_call: .; j_call: TRBJ2-1; cdr3_aa: ASSLHRPGVYNEQF
v_call: TRBV29-1; clone_size: .; d_call: TRBD1; j_call: .; cdr3_aa: SVTPGQGPHEQY
v_call: TRBV6-5; clone_size: .; d_call: .; j_call: TRBJ2-2; cdr3_aa: ASSYGGGAGTGELF
v_call: TRBV4-1; clone_size: few; d_call: TRBD2; j_call: TRBJ2-3; cdr3_aa: ASSQARTRTDTQY
v_call: TRBV20-1; clone_size: many; d_call: .; j_call: TRBJ1-2; cdr3_aa: SAQRGRGGYT
v_call: TRBV7-2; clone_size: .; d_call: .; j_call: TRBJ1-2; cdr3_aa: ASSRRGQFNYGYT
v_call: TRBV20-1; clone_size: .; d_call: .; j_call: TRBJ1-2; cdr3_aa: TSWGGAGGYT
v_call: TRBV12-3/TRBV12-4; clone_size: many; d_call: TRBD1; j_call: TRBJ2-7; cdr3_aa: ASSFGTGFYEQY
v_call: TRBV20-1; clone_size: once; d_call: .; j_call: TRBJ2-3; cdr3_aa: SAKGPSVQGTQY
v_call: TRBV12-3/TRBV12-4; clone_size: few; d_call: TRBD2; j_call: TRBJ2-1; cdr3_aa: ASSLGGRALF
v_call: TRBV21-1; clone_size: few; d_call: .; j_call: TRBJ2-1; cdr3_aa: ASSRVLGRNGIRPDSYNEQF
v_call: TRBV7-9; clone_size: .; d_call: TRBD2; j_call: TRBJ2-3; cdr3_aa: ASSLDGRAADTQY
v_call: TRBV2; clone_size: few; d_call: .; j_call: TRBJ1-1; cdr3_aa: ASASTPPAEAF
v_call: TRBV12-3/TRBV12-4; clone_size: .; d_call: TRBD2; j_call: TRBJ2-3; cdr3_aa: ASRVSGSPDTQY
v_call: TRBV5-6; clone_size: .; d_call: .; j_call: TRBJ1-5; cdr3_aa: ASSKTVTYSNQPQH
v_call: TRBV20-1; clone_size: .; d_call: TRBD1; j_call: TRBJ2-2; cdr3_aa: SAASGQGITGELF
v_call: TRBV6-5; clone_size: .; d_call: TRBD2; j_call: .; cdr3_aa: ASAFSGGPSTYEQY
v_call: TRBV4-3; clone_size: .; d_call: TRBD1; j_call: TRBJ1-2; cdr3_aa: ASSQDLTGGRNYGYT
v_call: TRBV4-1; clone_size: .; d_call: .; j_call: TRBJ2-1; cdr3_aa: ASSQARTVGCGSYNEQF
v_call: TRBV6-2/TRBV6-3; clone_size: .; d_call: .; j_call: TRBJ2-1; cdr3_aa: ASRGFGPNEQF
v_call: TRBV3-1; clone_size: few; d_call: TRBD2; j_call: TRBJ2-3; cdr3_aa: ASSQDGLATSTDTQY
v_call: TRBV20-1; clone_size: .; d_call: .; j_call: TRBJ1-4; cdr3_aa: SARADSYEKLF
v_call: TRBV20-1; clone_size: .; d_call: .; j_call: TRBJ1-1; cdr3_aa: SARAGVHTEAF
v_call: TRBV2; clone_size: few; d_call: TRBD1; j_call: TRBJ1-3; cdr3_aa: ASSKGGRSSGNTIY
v_call: TRBV7-9; clone_size: few; d_call: .; j_call: TRBJ1-6; cdr3_aa: ASSSTGFNSPLH
v_call: TRBV28; clone_size: few; d_call: TRBD2; j_call: TRBJ2-7; cdr3_aa: ASILAGANEQY
v_call: TRBV20-1; clone_size: few; d_call: TRBD1; j_call: TRBJ1-6; cdr3_aa: SAQTGSNSPLH
v_call: TRBV20-1; clone_size: once; d_call: .; j_call: TRBJ2-5; cdr3_aa: SANTGTTYQETQY
v_call: TRBV6-1; clone_size: .; d_call: .; j_call: TRBJ1-5; cdr3_aa: ASSPWSQPQH
v_call: TRBV6-2/TRBV6-3; clone_size: few; d_call: .; j_call: TRBJ2-7; cdr3_aa: ASSSPRTDSEQY
v_call: TRBV6-5; clone_size: few; d_call: .; j_call: TRBJ2-5; cdr3_aa: ASRVQGETQY
v_call: TRBV25-1; clone_size: .; d_call: .; j_call: TRBJ2-4; cdr3_aa: ASGPASNIQY
v_call: TRBV2; clone_size: once; d_call: .; j_call: TRBJ2-3; cdr3_aa: ASSARPVGTDTQY